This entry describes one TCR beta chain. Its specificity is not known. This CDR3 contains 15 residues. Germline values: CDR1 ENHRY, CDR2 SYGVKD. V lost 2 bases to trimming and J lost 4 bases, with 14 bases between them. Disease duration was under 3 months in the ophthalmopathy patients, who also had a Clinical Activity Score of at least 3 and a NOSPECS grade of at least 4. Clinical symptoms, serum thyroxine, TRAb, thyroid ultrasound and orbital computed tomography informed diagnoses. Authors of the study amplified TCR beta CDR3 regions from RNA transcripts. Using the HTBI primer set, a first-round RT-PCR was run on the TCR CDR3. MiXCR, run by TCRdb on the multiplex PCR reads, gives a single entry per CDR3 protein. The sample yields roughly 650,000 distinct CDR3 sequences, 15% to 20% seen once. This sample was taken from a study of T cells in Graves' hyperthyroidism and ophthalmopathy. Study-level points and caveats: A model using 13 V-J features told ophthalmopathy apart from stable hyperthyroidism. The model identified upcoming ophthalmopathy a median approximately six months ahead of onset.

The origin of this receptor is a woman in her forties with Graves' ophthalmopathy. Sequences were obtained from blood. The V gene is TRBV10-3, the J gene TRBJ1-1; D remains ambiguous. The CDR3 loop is CAISEATPGLTEAFF. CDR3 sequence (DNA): TGTGCCATCAGTGAGGCGACCCCGGGCCTCACTGAAGCTTTCTTT.